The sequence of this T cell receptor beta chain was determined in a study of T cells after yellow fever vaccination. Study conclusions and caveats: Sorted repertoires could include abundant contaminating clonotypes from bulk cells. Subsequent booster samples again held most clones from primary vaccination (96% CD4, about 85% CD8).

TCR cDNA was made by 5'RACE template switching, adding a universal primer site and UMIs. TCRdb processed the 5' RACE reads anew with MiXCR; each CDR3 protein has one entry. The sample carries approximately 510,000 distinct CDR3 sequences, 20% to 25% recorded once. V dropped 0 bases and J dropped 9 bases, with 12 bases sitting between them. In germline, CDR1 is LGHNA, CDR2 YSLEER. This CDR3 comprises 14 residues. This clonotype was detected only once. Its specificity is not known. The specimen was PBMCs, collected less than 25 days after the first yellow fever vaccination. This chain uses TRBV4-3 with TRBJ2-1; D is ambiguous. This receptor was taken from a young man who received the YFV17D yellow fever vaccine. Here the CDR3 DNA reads TGCGCCAGCAGCCAAGACCAGTCCAGAGGTGAGCAGTTCTTC. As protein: CASSQDQSRGEQFF.